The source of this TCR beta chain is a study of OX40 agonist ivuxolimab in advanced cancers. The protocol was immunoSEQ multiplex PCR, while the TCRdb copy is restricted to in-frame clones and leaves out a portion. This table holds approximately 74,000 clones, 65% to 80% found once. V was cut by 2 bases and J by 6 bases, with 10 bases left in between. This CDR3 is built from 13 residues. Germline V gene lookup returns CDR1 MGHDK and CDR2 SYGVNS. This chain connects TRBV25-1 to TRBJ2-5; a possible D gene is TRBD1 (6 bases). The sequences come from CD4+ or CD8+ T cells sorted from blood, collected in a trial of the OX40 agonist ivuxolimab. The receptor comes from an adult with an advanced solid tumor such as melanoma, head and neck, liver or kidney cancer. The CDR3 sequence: CASSEGQGKTQYF. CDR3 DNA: TGTGCCAGCAGTGAAGGTCAGGGGAAGACCCAGTACTTC. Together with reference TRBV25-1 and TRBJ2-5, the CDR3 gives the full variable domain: EADIYQTPRYLVIGTGKKITLECSQTMGHDKMYWYQQDPGMELHLIHYSYGVNSTEKGDLSSESTVSRIRTEHFPLTLESARPSHTSQYLCASSEGQGKTQYFGPGTRLLVL.